This TCR beta chain was obtained from a study of cytomegalovirus exposure and HLA in healthy donors. Study observations and caveats: As immune exposure information, only CMV serostatus was available. Sequences of the TCR beta chain were said to predict the HLA-A and HLA-B alleles of most subjects accurately. Reports showed the classifier diagnosing cytomegalovirus status with high specificity and sensitivity. DRB1 had the most TCR associations and HLA-C the fewest, a later analysis found, with rates varying by HLA locus.

Germline lookup yields CDR1 MNHEY and CDR2 SMNVEV (reference sequence). Between the trimmed V and J ends, which lost 4 bases and 6 bases, there was a span of 18 bases. The CDR3 extends over 15 amino acids. The primer mix had 60 Vbeta and 13 Jbeta primers. Measured with immunoSEQ multiplex PCR; TCRdb has only the in-frame clones, and not every one. The repertoire table contains under 200,000 clones. Concerning this clone itself: Its antigen is as yet unknown.

The chain couples TRBV27 to TRBJ1-1, with D tentatively TRBD1 (6 bases). Input material: PBMCs. This sequence originates from a man aged 25 to 45 in good health and CMV-seronegative. The CDR3 reads CASSSRVRGGPEAFF. The CDR3 bases are TGTGCCAGCAGTTCCCGGGTGAGGGGGGGCCCTGAAGCTTTCTTT.